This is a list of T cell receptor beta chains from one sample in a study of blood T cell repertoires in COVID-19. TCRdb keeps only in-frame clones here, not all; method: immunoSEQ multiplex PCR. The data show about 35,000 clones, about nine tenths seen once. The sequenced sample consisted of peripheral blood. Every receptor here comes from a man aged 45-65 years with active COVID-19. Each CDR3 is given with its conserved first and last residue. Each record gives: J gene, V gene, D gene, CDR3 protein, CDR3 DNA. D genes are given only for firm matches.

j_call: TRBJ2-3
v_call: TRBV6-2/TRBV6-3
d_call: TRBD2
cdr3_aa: CASSYVTGGDTQYF
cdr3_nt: TGTGCCAGCAGTTACGTGACGGGGGGGGATACGCAGTATTTT

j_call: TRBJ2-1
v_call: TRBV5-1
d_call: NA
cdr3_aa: CASSLAAGPYNEQFF
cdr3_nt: TGCGCCAGCAGCTTGGCAGCGGGCCCCTACAATGAGCAGTTCTTC

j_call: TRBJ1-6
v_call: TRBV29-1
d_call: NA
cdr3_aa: CSVELGPGSPLHF
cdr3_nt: TGCAGCGTTGAGCTGGGGCCTGGGTCACCCCTCCACTTT

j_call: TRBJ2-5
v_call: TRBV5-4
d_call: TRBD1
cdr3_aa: CASSPRTGAQETQYF
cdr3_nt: TGTGCCAGCAGCCCCCGGACAGGGGCGCAAGAGACCCAGTACTTC

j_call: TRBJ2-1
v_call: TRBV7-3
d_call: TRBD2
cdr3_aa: CASSPVPGRDGEQFF
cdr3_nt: TGTGCCAGCAGCCCCGTCCCCGGGAGGGATGGTGAGCAGTTCTTC

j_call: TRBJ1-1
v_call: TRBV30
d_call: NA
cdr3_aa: CAWSVEEDTEAFF
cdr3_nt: TGTGCCTGGAGTGTAGAGGAAGACACTGAAGCTTTCTTT

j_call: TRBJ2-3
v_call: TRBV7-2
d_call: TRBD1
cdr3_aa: CASSSGTADTQYF
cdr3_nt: TGTGCCAGCAGCTCCGGGACAGCCGATACGCAGTATTTT

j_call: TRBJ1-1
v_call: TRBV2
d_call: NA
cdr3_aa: CASTQQTGRTEAFF
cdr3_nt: TGTGCCAGCACCCAACAAACAGGGCGCACTGAAGCTTTCTTT

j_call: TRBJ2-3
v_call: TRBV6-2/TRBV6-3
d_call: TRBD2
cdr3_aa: CASSYKAGGPLRAADTQYF
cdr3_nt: TGTGCCAGCAGTTACAAGGCGGGAGGGCCTCTTAGGGCCGCAGATACGCAGTATTTT

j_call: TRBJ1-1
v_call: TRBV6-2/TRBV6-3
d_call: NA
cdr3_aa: CASSYSKRALEPEAFF
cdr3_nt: TGTGCCAGCAGTTACTCAAAGAGGGCCTTGGAGCCTGAAGCTTTCTTT

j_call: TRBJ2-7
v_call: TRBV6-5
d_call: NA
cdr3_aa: CASSRPGTYEQYF
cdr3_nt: TGTGCCAGCAGTCGGCCGGGGACCTACGAGCAGTACTTC

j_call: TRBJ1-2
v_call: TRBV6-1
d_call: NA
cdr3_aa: CASSESGINYGYTF
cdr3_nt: TGTGCCAGCAGTGAGTCAGGGATAAACTATGGCTACACCTTC

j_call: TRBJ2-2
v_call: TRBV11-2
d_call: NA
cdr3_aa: CASSSRTDTGELFF
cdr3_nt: TGTGCCAGCAGCTCCCGGACAGACACCGGGGAGCTGTTTTTT

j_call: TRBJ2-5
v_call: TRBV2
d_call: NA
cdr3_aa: CASSAPTGVQETQYF
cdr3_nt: TGTGCCAGCAGTGCTCCGACAGGCGTCCAAGAGACCCAGTACTTC

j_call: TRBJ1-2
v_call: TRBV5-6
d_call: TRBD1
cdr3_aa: CASSGSGQGNYGYTF
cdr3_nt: TGTGCCAGCAGCGGGTCAGGACAGGGAAACTATGGCTACACCTTC